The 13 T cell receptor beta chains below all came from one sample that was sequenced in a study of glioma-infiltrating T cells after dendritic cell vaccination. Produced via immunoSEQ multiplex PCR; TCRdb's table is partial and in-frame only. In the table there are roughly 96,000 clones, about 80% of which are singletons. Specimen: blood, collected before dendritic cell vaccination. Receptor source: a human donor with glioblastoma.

The CDR3 protein is CASSFGQRGYEQYF. In DNA, the CDR3 is TGTGCCAGCAGCTTCGGACAGCGCGGTTACGAGCAGTACTTC. V gene TRBV13 combines with J gene TRBJ2-7; D possibly corresponds to TRBD1 (6 bases). The germline V and J ends were trimmed by 3 bases and 4 bases, with 13 bases remaining between them. The CDR3 runs 14 residues. CDR1 PRHDT and CDR2 FYEKMQ come from the germline V gene (reference sequence). Variable domain in full (rest from reference TRBV13 and TRBJ2-7): AAGVIQSPRHLIKEKRETATLKCYPIPRHDTVYWYQQGPGQDPQFLISFYEKMQSDKGSIPDRFSAQQFSDYHSELNMSSLELGDSALYFCASSFGQRGYEQYFGPGTRLTVT.

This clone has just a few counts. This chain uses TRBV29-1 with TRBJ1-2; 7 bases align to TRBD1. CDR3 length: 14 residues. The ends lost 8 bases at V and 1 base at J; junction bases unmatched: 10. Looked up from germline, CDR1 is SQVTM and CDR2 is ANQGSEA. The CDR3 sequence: CSIDAGGINYGYTF. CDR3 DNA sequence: TGCAGCATAGATGCAGGGGGGATTAACTATGGCTACACCTTC.

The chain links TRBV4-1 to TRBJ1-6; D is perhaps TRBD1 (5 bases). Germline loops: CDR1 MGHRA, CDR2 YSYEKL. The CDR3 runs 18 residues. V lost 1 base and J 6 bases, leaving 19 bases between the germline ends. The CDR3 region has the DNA TGCGCCAGCAGCCAAGTTCCTCCCCAGGGTCTAACTAATTCACCCCTCCACTTT. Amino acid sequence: CASSQVPPQGLTNSPLHF.

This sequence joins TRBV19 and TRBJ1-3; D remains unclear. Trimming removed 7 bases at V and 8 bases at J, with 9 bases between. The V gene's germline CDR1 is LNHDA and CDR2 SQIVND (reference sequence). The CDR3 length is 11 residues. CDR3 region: CASTGWDTIYF. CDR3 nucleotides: TGTGCCAGTACCGGGTGGGACACCATATATTTT. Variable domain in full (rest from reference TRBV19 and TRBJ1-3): DGGITQSPKYLFRKEGQNVTLSCEQNLNHDAMYWYRQDPGQGLRLIYYSQIVNDFQKGDIAEGYSVSREKKESFPLTVTSAQKNPTAFYLCASTGWDTIYFGEGSWLTVV.

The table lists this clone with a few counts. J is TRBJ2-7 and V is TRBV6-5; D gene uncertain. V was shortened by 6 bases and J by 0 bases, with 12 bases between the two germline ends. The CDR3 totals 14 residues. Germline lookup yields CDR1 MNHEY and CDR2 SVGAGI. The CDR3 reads CASRPISASYEQYF. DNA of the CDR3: TGTGCCAGCAGACCTATCTCCGCCTCCTACGAGCAGTACTTC.

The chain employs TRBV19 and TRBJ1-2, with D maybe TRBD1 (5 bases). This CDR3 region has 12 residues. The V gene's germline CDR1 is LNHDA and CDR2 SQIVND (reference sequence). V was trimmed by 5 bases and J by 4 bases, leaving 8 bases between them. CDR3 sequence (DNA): TGTGCCAGTAGTTCGCAGGGCTATGGCTACACCTTC. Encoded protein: CASSSQGYGYTF.

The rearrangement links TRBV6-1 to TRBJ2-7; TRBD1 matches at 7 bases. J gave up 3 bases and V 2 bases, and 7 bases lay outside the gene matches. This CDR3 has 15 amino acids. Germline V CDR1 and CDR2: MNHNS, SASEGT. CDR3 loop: CASSEPGQPLYEQYF. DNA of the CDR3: TGTGCCAGCAGTGAACCGGGACAGCCGCTCTACGAGCAGTACTTC.

The CDR3 spells CASSWGGRGYLYNEQFF. The DNA of the CDR3 is TGTGCCAGCAGCTGGGGGGGTCGGGGATATCTCTACAATGAGCAGTTCTTC. The chain joins TRBV7-3 to TRBJ2-1; TRBD2 matches at 7 bases. The ends lost 4 bases at V and 3 bases at J; junction bases unmatched: 12. This CDR3 is built from 17 residues. Germline V gene data show CDR1 as SGHTA and CDR2 as FQGTGA.

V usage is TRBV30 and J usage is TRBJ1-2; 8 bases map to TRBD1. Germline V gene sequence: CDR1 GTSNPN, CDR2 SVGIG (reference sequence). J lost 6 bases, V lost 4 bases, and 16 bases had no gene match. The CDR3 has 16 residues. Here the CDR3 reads CAWIPVLGRGLDGYTF. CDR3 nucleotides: TGTGCCTGGATCCCCGTCTTAGGCAGGGGGCTCGATGGCTACACCTTC.

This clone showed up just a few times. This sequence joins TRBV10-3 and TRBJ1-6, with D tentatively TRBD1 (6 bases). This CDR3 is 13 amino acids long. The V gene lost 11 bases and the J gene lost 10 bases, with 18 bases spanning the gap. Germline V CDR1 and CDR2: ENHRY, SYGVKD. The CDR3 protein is CAGSQGRGSPLHF. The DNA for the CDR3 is TGTGCCGGAAGCCAGGGGCGAGGGTCACCCCTCCACTTT.

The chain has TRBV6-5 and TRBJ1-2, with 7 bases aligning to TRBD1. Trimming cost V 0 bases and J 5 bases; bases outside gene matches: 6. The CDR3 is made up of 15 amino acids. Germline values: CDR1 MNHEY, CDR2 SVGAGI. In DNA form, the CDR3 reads TGTGCCAGCAGTTACTCTAGGGGGCAGGAGTATGGCTACACCTTC. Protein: CASSYSRGQEYGYTF.

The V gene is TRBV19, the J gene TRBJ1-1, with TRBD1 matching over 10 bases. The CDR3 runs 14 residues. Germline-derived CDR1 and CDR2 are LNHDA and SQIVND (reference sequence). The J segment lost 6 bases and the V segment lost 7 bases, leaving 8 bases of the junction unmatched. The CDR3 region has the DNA TGTGCCAGTATCACCGGGACAGGGGTCCCTGAAGCTTTCTTT. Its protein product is CASITGTGVPEAFF.

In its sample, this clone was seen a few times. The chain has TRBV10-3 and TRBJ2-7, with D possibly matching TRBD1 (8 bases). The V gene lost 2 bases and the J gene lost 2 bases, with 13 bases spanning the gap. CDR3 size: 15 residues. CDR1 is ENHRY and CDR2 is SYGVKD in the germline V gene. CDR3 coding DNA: TGTGCCATCAGTGAGGGACAGGGAGGGACCTACGAGCAGTACTTC. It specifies CAISEGQGGTYEQYF.